These 24 T cell receptor beta chains originate from one sample sequenced in a study of blood T cell repertoires in COVID-19. Profiled with immunoSEQ multiplex PCR; TCRdb holds only in-frame clones, not every one. The repertoire holds 250,000 to 350,000 clones, with about four fifths as singletons. Sequenced input: peripheral blood. The source of these receptors is a woman in her fifties or sixties with acute or convalescent COVID-19.

This clone was counted only a few times. The CDR3 DNA reads TGTGCCAGCAGCCAATCTACGGGTAAGCAGTTCTTC. Translating it yields CASSQSTGKQFF. The chain carries TRBV3-1 (or the pseudogene TRBV3-2) and TRBJ2-1, with unresolved D. This CDR3 region has 12 residues. Per the germline V gene, CDR1 is LGHDT and CDR2 is YNNKEL (reference sequence). The germline V and J ends were trimmed by 2 bases and 11 bases, with 10 bases remaining between them.

The V and J genes are TRBV6-5 and TRBJ1-1; D unresolved. V was pared by 7 bases and J by 6 bases, with 15 bases between. This CDR3 is 13 amino acids long. The germline V gene has CDR1 MNHEY and CDR2 SVGAGI. The CDR3 is CASTSTAASEAFF. The DNA of the CDR3 is TGTGCCAGCACCTCTACTGCCGCTTCTGAAGCTTTCTTT.

A few counts support this clone. The chain has TRBV12-3 or TRBV12-4 and TRBJ1-4; weak D call: TRBD1 (6 bases). This CDR3 region has 12 residues. V was trimmed by 6 bases and J by 14 bases, leaving 16 bases between them. The CDR3 DNA reads as TGTGCCAGCAGCCGACAATTAACAGGGCTGTTTTTT. Encoded protein: CASSRQLTGLFF.

The J gene is TRBJ2-2, the V gene TRBV27; TRBD2 aligns across 12 bases. From germline, CDR1 is MNHEY and CDR2 SMNVEV (reference sequence). The CDR3 is 16 amino acids. Trimming cost V 5 bases and J 1 base; bases outside gene matches: 2. CDR3 protein: CASSQTSGGNTGELFF. In nucleotides, the CDR3 is TGTGCCAGCAGTCAGACTAGCGGGGGGAACACCGGGGAGCTGTTTTTT.

The genes are TRBV4-1 and TRBJ1-3; maybe TRBD1 (5 bases). This CDR3 has 18 amino acids. The V gene's germline CDR1 is MGHRA and CDR2 YSYEKL. V was pared by 3 bases and J by 0 bases, with 18 bases between. Written as DNA, the CDR3 is TGCGCCAGCAGCCACCCCTCGCGGGGGGGGAGCTCTGGAAACACCATATATTTT. This encodes CASSHPSRGGSSGNTIYF.

The genes are TRBV2 and TRBJ2-7; 13 bases align to TRBD2. Germline V gene lookup returns CDR1 SNHLY and CDR2 FYNNEI. The V gene end was trimmed by 6 bases and the J gene end by 7 bases; junction bases not matched to a gene: 12. This CDR3 is 16 amino acids long. The CDR3 loop reads CASSDRLAGGPWEQYV. CDR3 DNA sequence: TGTGCCAGCAGCGATAGACTAGCGGGGGGACCTTGGGAGCAGTACGTC.

The rearrangement uses TRBV2 and TRBJ1-1; 7 positions agree with TRBD1. The CDR3 runs 13 residues. V shed 5 bases and J 1 base; nucleotides not matched to a gene: 1. From germline, CDR1 is SNHLY and CDR2 FYNNEI. Written as DNA, the CDR3 is TGTGCCAGCAGTCGGACAGGGAACACTGAAGCTTTCTTT. Residues: CASSRTGNTEAFF.

The chain combines TRBV7-2 with TRBJ1-5; 8 bases match TRBD1. This CDR3 is built from 15 residues. The ends lost 4 bases at V and 8 bases at J; junction bases unmatched: 10. Germline-derived CDR1 and CDR2 are SGHTA and FQGNSA. The CDR3 DNA follows: TGTGCCAGCAGCTCCGTGGACAGGGCCGCGGAGCCCCAGCATTTT. Translating it yields CASSSVDRAAEPQHF.

This clone was recorded a few times. The V call is TRBV15, the J call TRBJ1-4; D unclear. Per the germline V gene, CDR1 is LNHNV and CDR2 is YYDKDF (reference sequence). V lost 2 bases and J lost 0, with 10 bases in between. The CDR3 length is 16 residues. The CDR3 DNA is TGTGCCACCAGCAGACCGGTTTCTGCAACTAATGAAAAACTGTTTTTT. Translating gives CATSRPVSATNEKLFF.

The V gene is TRBV4-1, the J gene TRBJ2-7; 11 bases are a match to TRBD2. Germline CDR1 and CDR2: MGHRA and YSYEKL. V lost 4 bases to trimming and J lost 0 bases; unmatched junction nucleotides: 2. This CDR3 spans 15 amino acids. CDR3 nucleotide sequence: TGCGCCAGCAGCCCTACTAGCGGGAGCTCCTACGAGCAGTACTTC. Protein: CASSPTSGSSYEQYF.

The chain's CDR3 is CASSLIGGTEAFF. The CDR3 nucleotides read TGTGCCAGCAGCTTAATCGGGGGCACTGAAGCTTTCTTT. V and J are TRBV11-2 and TRBJ1-1; tentatively, D is TRBD1 (5 bases). CDR1 is SGHAT, CDR2 FQNNGV, per germline. V gave up 2 bases and J gave up 4 bases, with 8 bases separating them. The CDR3 is 13 amino acids.

The rearrangement links TRBV5-1 to TRBJ1-1, with 7 bases that match TRBD1. The trim removed 5 bases at V and 1 base at J, leaving 11 bases unmatched. The germline V gene has CDR1 SGHRS and CDR2 YFSETQ. The CDR3 has 16 residues. The CDR3 here is CASSPKTGTENTEAFF. The CDR3 nucleotides are TGCGCCAGCAGTCCTAAGACAGGGACTGAGAACACTGAAGCTTTCTTT.

V and J are TRBV5-4 and TRBJ2-5; 10 bases line up with TRBD1. Germline CDR1 SGHNT, CDR2 YYREEE (reference sequence). V gave up 0 bases and J gave up 5 bases; unmatched junction bases: 7. This CDR3 region has 16 residues. The CDR3 DNA sequence: TGTGCCAGCAGCTTGGCAAGACAGGGGGCGTGGGAGACCCAGTACTTC. It yields the protein CASSLARQGAWETQYF.

This clone occurred once. The chain has TRBV19 and TRBJ1-6, with 9 bases lining up with TRBD1. Germline CDR1 and CDR2: LNHDA and SQIVND (reference sequence). Trimming at V came to 10 bases and at J to 8 bases, leaving 9 bases not matched to a gene. This CDR3 spans 14 amino acids. The CDR3 reads CATQQGARDSPLHF. The CDR3 nucleotides read TGTGCCACCCAACAGGGGGCGCGGGATTCACCCCTCCACTTT.

The chain couples TRBV4-2 to TRBJ1-1; 7 nucleotides agree with TRBD1. CDR1 LGHNA and CDR2 YNFKEQ come from the germline V gene. The CDR3 is 15 amino acids. V shed 4 bases, J shed 4 bases, and the junction held 9 bases outside the gene matches. The CDR3 DNA is TGTGCCAGCAGCCGATTGACAGGGTCCGGCACTGAAGCTTTCTTT. This translates into CASSRLTGSGTEAFF.

V usage is TRBV7-2 and J usage is TRBJ2-1, with 12 bases that match TRBD2. V lost 5 bases, J lost 9 bases, and 5 bases stayed unmatched. The CDR3 is made up of 14 amino acids. The V gene's germline CDR1 is SGHTA and CDR2 FQGNSA. The CDR3 nucleotides read TGTGCCAGCAGCCCTACTAGCGGGAGGATTGAGCAGTTCTTC. It yields the protein CASSPTSGRIEQFF. Full variable domain (rest looked up from reference TRBV7-2 and TRBJ2-1): GAGVSQSPSNKVTEKGKDVELRCDPISGHTALYWYRQSLGQGLEFLIYFQGNSAPDKSGLPSDRFSAERTGGSVSTLTIQRTQQEDSAVYLCASSPTSGRIEQFFGPGTRLTVL.

This clone has just a few counts. The V gene is TRBV14, the J gene TRBJ1-5; D is ambiguous. Germline CDR1 reads SGHDN; CDR2 reads FVKESK. CDR3 length equals 13 residues. V shed 0 bases and J shed 3 bases, with 3 bases lying between them. CDR3 in amino acids: CASSQDYNQPQHF. The DNA for the CDR3 is TGTGCCAGCAGCCAAGACTACAATCAGCCCCAGCATTTT.

This rearrangement joins TRBV7-8 to TRBJ1-5; 10 bases are shared with TRBD1. The CDR3 loop spans 14 amino acids. Germline CDR1 and CDR2: SGHVS and FQNEAQ. The ends lost 5 bases at V and 7 bases at J; junction bases unmatched: 5. The CDR3, as DNA: TGTGCCAGCAGCCCTAGGACAGGGGGGCAGCCCCAGCATTTT. Protein: CASSPRTGGQPQHF.

Of note for this clone: The sample contains more than one DNA sequence encoding this CDR3. The V call is TRBV30, the J call TRBJ1-5, with a possible D match to TRBD1 (5 bases). Germline CDR1 GTSNPN, CDR2 SVGIG (reference sequence). The CDR3 is 13 residues long. Trimming left V 0 bases short and J 4 bases short, with 7 bases between. CDR3 residues: CAWSVGGNQPQHF. CDR3 DNA: TGTGCCTGGAGTGTGGGGGGAAATCAGCCCCAGCATTTT.

The gene calls are TRBV5-1 and TRBJ1-3, with D maybe TRBD1 (5 bases). This CDR3 is 16 amino acids long. V shed 0 bases and J shed 0 bases, with 10 bases lying between them. Germline V gene data show CDR1 as SGHRS and CDR2 as YFSETQ. CDR3: CASSLGQTPSGNTIYF. DNA of the CDR3: TGCGCCAGCAGCTTGGGACAGACCCCCTCTGGAAACACCATATATTTT.

The chain carries TRBV28 and TRBJ1-4; D remains unclear. Looked up from germline, CDR1 is MDHEN and CDR2 is SYDVKM. Trimming removed 3 bases from V and 4 bases from J, with 9 bases in between. The CDR3 runs 14 residues. CDR3 region: CASSLDGINEKLFF. The CDR3 DNA reads TGTGCCAGCAGTTTGGACGGGATTAATGAAAAACTGTTTTTT. Drawing the rest from reference TRBV28 and TRBJ1-4, the complete variable domain is DVKVTQSSRYLVKRTGEKVFLECVQDMDHENMFWYRQDPGLGLRLIYFSYDVKMKEKGDIPEGYSVSREKKERFSLILESASTNQTSMYLCASSLDGINEKLFFGSGTQLSVL.

As concerns this clone: One junction end does not reproduce the germline sequence, and a read error may be involved. The gene calls are TRBV7-3 and TRBJ2-3; no reliable D call. Germline V gene lookup returns CDR1 SGHTA and CDR2 FQGTGA. The CDR3 totals 15 residues. The CDR3 DNA follows: TGTGCCAGCAGCCTAACCCTAGGTGGGACAGATACGCAGTATTTT. Its protein is CASSLTLGGTDTQYF.

The chain carries TRBV19 and TRBJ1-2; D gene uncertain. Trimming cost V 2 bases and J 4 bases, with 11 bases left between them. The CDR3 runs 14 residues. Germline CDR1 and CDR2: LNHDA and SQIVND (reference sequence). The CDR3: CASSIPGGLYGYTF. The CDR3 DNA reads TGTGCCAGTAGTATACCGGGAGGTCTCTATGGCTACACCTTC.

The rearrangement uses TRBV19 and TRBJ1-5; unclear D gene. This CDR3 region has 12 residues. Trimming removed 5 bases from V and 5 bases from J, with 7 bases in between. Germline V gene lookup returns CDR1 LNHDA and CDR2 SQIVND (reference sequence). CDR3 DNA sequence: TGTGCCAGTAGTGCGTTCGATCAGCCCCAGCATTTT. Translating it yields CASSAFDQPQHF.